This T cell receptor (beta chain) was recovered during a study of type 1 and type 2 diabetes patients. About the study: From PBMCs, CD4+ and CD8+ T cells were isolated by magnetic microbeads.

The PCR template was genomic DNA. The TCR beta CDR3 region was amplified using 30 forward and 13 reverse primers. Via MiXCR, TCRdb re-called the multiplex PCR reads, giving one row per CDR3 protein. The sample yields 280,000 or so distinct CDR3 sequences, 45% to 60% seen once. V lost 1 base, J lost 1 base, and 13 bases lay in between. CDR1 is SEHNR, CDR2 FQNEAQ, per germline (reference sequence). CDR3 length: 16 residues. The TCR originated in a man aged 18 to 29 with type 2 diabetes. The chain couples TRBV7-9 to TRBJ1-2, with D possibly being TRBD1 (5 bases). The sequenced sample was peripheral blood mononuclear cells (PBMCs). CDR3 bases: TGTGCCAGCAGCTTAGGGAGGACAAACGTTAACTATGGCTACACCTTC. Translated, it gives CASSLGRTNVNYGYTF.